These 3 T cell receptor beta chains were sequenced from one sample in a study of shared clonotypes between healthy human individuals (dated by TCRdb to about 2020). Library method: the immunoSEQ multiplex PCR assay. TCRdb holds this immuneACCESS table with in-frame rearrangements only. Some clones are missing; in checked studies, unresolved V genes explain under half, and the rest has no known cause. This sample has about 2.3 million clones in its table, and about nine tenths of those were observed once. The biggest ten clones account for approximately 0.39% of the sample. The sequenced material came from naive CD4+ T cells from PBMCs. Sample cell subset or site, as interpreted from the label and publication: CD45RA+ positively selected. These TCRs come from a man younger than 35 in good health. Some clones in this sample may be carry-over from other donors' samples.

CDR3 bases: TGTGCCAGCAGTTCACCCGGGGACAGGGGGCTCTACGAGCAGTACTTC. It translates to CASSSPGDRGLYEQYF. V usage is TRBV7-9 and J usage is TRBJ2-7; 12 nucleotides line up with TRBD1. With V trimmed by 6 bases and J by 3 bases, 9 bases remained unmatched. This CDR3 contains 16 residues. CDR1 is SEHNR and CDR2 is FQNEAQ in the germline V gene (reference sequence). The variable domain in full, completed from reference TRBV7-9 and TRBJ2-7, reads DTGVSQNPRHKITKRGQNVTFRCDPISEHNRLYWYRQTLGQGPEFLTYFQNEAQLEKSRLLSDRFSAERPKGSFSTLEIQRTEQGDSAMYLCASSSPGDRGLYEQYFGPGTRLTVT.

In this sample, this clone turned up once. The genes are TRBV30 and TRBJ2-2, with D possibly being TRBD1 (5 bases). This CDR3 is 15 amino acids long. Trimming pared 5 bases from V and 2 bases from J, leaving 15 bases between. CDR1 and CDR2 (germline): GTSNPN, SVGIG (reference sequence). The CDR3 sequence: CAWGRDGANTGELFF. For the CDR3, the DNA is TGTGCCTGGGGAAGGGATGGGGCAAACACCGGGGAGCTGTTTTTT.

The chain carries TRBV19 and TRBJ1-5, with D uncertain. The ends were cut back, 3 bases at V and 9 bases at J, with 18 bases in the middle. The CDR3 loop spans 15 amino acids. From germline, CDR1 is LNHDA and CDR2 SQIVND (reference sequence). This chain's CDR3 is CASSMKKILRGPQHF. The CDR3 nucleotides read TGTGCCAGTAGTATGAAGAAAATCCTACGAGGGCCCCAGCATTTT.